This TCR beta chain was profiled in a study of blood T cells in healthy people across ages. Using a J-beta primer mix together with a sample-barcoded 5' primer, a second PCR was run for roughly 7 to 11 cycles. Every sample returned 2.5 million or more CDR3-containing paired-end reads. TCRdb re-called the 5' RACE reads through MiXCR, storing one row per CDR3 protein. The sample contains 800,000 to 1,300,000 distinct CDR3 sequences, approximately 26% of which appear only once. The V and J ends lost 5 bases and 3 bases, in that order; junction bases with no gene match: 7. This CDR3 has 15 amino acids. Germline CDR1 and CDR2: SEHNR and FQNEAQ (reference sequence). The sample also formed part of further work on T cells of mothers and their children. This second study says: Using the M1S primer, the second PCR added sample barcodes along with 2-4 random nucleotides.

Material: blood. The chain employs TRBV7-9 and TRBJ1-1; 9 bases are a match to TRBD1. This TCR was sampled from a girl between 2 and 10 years old in good health. In DNA form, the CDR3 reads TGTGCCAGCAGCCCAGGGAGGACAGGGGACACTGAAGCTTTCTTT. Translated: CASSPGRTGDTEAFF.